The clone carrying this T cell receptor (beta chain) was recorded a few times. Original analysis: Counts of nucleated cells, estimated from reference gene primer amplification, were obtained. Only in-frame clones appear in the TCRdb table, and some are missing; sequencing was by immunoSEQ multiplex PCR. V and J calls and clone size are given by that table; D and trimming were obtained from the DNA. The sample includes about 42,000 clones, 75% to 90% of them seen just once. The V and J ends lost 5 bases and 2 bases, in that order; junction bases with no gene match: 6. CDR1 is SGHAT and CDR2 is FQNNGV in the germline V gene. This CDR3 has 15 residues. The data are from a study of blood T cell repertoires in COVID-19. Study at large: The origin of the acute and convalescent COVID-19 samples was the United States, Italy and Spain. T cells, B-cell-depleted T cells, or PBMCs provided the cDNA or gDNA that served as material.

The sample consisted of peripheral blood. This sequence originates from a human donor in a cohort sampled during active COVID-19. The chain is built from TRBV11-2 and TRBJ1-2; TRBD1 agrees at 9 bases. DNA for the CDR3: TGTGCCAGCAGCACCCAACAGGGGGCCAACTATGGCTACACCTTC. Its translation is CASSTQQGANYGYTF.